One sample yielded the 25 T cell receptor beta chains listed below, sequenced in a study of cytotoxic CD8 clonotypes in ibrutinib-treated CLL (dated by TCRdb to the early 2020s). This sample's time point label indicates: 20 to 25 months on ibrutinib. The protocol used for the library was the immunoSEQ multiplex PCR assay. TCRdb provides this immuneACCESS table in a form limited to in-frame rearrangements. Some clones are lacking; in checked studies, under half of them reflect an unresolved V gene, and why the rest are absent is not known. The sample table lists about 200,000 clones, 72% of them with a count of one. 10% to 15% of the sample rests with the top ten. The source material was PBMCs, sampled after 24 months of ibrutinib treatment. These receptors were obtained from a human donor with chronic lymphocytic leukemia.

This clone occurred a few times. This chain links TRBV5-4 with TRBJ1-2; TRBD1 matches at 9 bases. The J segment lost 7 bases and the V segment lost 0 bases, leaving 4 bases of the junction unmatched. The CDR3 extends over 14 amino acids. From germline, CDR1 is SGHNT and CDR2 YYREEE (reference sequence). The CDR3 is CASSLVQGAIGYTF. The CDR3 region has the DNA TGTGCCAGCAGCTTGGTACAGGGGGCGATTGGCTACACCTTC. Looking up the rest from reference TRBV5-4 and TRBJ1-2 gives the full variable domain: ETGVTQSPTHLIKTRGQQVTLRCSSQSGHNTVSWYQQALGQGPQFIFQYYREEENGRGNFPPRFSGLQFPNYSSELNVNALELDDSALYLCASSLVQGAIGYTFGSGTRLTVV.

The count of this clone is one. The V call is TRBV18, the J call TRBJ2-7; a weak D match, TRBD2 (6 bases). V lost 3 bases and J 6 bases, leaving 18 bases between the germline ends. The CDR3 consists of 15 residues. Germline-derived CDR1 and CDR2 are KGHSH and LQKENI. The DNA of the CDR3 is TGTGCCAGCTCACCGGACTACGTTCGGGGAGGCGAGCAGTACTTC. It encodes CASSPDYVRGGEQYF.

This clone was observed a single time. The sample carries other DNA sequences with the same CDR3. V and J are TRBV6-6 and TRBJ2-7, with D maybe TRBD2 (6 bases). From germline, CDR1 is MNHNY and CDR2 SVGAGI (reference sequence). The CDR3 sequence is 15 residues long. V was pared by 2 bases and J by 6 bases, with 17 bases between. The CDR3 DNA reads as TGTGCCAGCAGTTACGAGACGGGAGAGGGACTCGAGCAGTACTTC. Protein sequence: CASSYETGEGLEQYF.

The chain joins TRBV27 to TRBJ1-1; 10 bases match TRBD1. V lost 0 bases, J lost 4 bases, and 2 bases stayed unmatched. This CDR3 has 15 amino acids. Germline V lookup: CDR1 MNHEY, CDR2 SMNVEV (reference sequence). The CDR3 nucleotides read TGTGCCAGCAGTTTATCCGGGACAGGGGTCACTGAAGCTTTCTTT. Residues: CASSLSGTGVTEAFF.

This rearrangement joins TRBV5-4 to TRBJ2-2; unclear D gene. The germline V gene has CDR1 SGHNT and CDR2 YYREEE (reference sequence). CDR3 size: 16 residues. V gave up 1 base and J gave up 4 bases, with 14 bases separating them. The CDR3 reads CASSLYGGVSTGELFF. Here the CDR3 DNA reads TGTGCCAGCAGCTTGTATGGTGGGGTGAGCACCGGGGAGCTGTTTTTT.

The chain couples TRBV11-1 to TRBJ2-2; D not certain. Trimming pared 3 bases from V and 7 bases from J, leaving 3 bases between. The CDR3 totals 11 residues. Germline V gene lookup returns CDR1 SGHAT and CDR2 FQDESV (reference sequence). For the CDR3, the DNA is TGTGCCAGCAGCTTGGTCGGGGAGCTGTTTTTT. Its translation: CASSLVGELFF.

This clone appeared a single time. This chain connects TRBV4-2 to TRBJ1-5; D is ambiguous. The CDR3 has 15 amino acids. V was clipped by 0 bases and J by 2 bases, with 8 bases between them. Germline CDR1 is LGHNA and CDR2 is YNFKEQ. The CDR3 loop reads CASSQDFQGNQPQHF. The CDR3, as DNA: TGTGCCAGCAGCCAAGACTTCCAGGGCAATCAGCCCCAGCATTTT.

V and J are TRBV11-2 and TRBJ1-2, with D unresolved. V was trimmed by 1 base and J by 7 bases, leaving 13 bases between them. The CDR3 sequence is 14 residues long. Germline loops: CDR1 SGHAT, CDR2 FQNNGV. CDR3 nucleotides: TGTGCCAGCAGCTTAGGATCGGGTCGGATTGGCTACACCTTC. Protein sequence: CASSLGSGRIGYTF.

The chain recombines TRBV7-2 with TRBJ2-7, with a tentative D call TRBD2 (6 bases). V dropped 0 bases and J dropped 0 bases, with 12 bases sitting between them. The CDR3 length is 16 residues. Per the germline V gene, CDR1 is SGHTA and CDR2 is FQGNSA. The CDR3 DNA sequence: TGTGCCAGCAGCTTAGCGACCGGGACTGGCTCCTACGAGCAGTACTTC. Protein: CASSLATGTGSYEQYF.

The gene calls are TRBV19 and TRBJ1-2; no firm D call. V shed 3 bases and J shed 1 base, with 9 bases lying between them. This CDR3 has 14 amino acids. The germline V gene has CDR1 LNHDA and CDR2 SQIVND (reference sequence). The CDR3 reads CASSIGLFNYGYTF. In DNA, the CDR3 is TGTGCCAGTAGTATCGGTCTTTTTAACTATGGCTACACCTTC.

V usage is TRBV7-9 and J usage is TRBJ2-1; D is uncertain. The CDR3 runs 15 residues. Trimming pared 6 bases from V and 0 bases from J, leaving 12 bases between. The germline V gene encodes CDR1 SEHNR and CDR2 FQNEAQ (reference sequence). CDR3 sequence reads: CASSRGFSSYNEQFF. The CDR3 nucleotides read TGTGCCAGCAGTCGAGGCTTTAGCTCCTACAATGAGCAGTTCTTC.

This clone appeared a single time. V is TRBV28 and J is TRBJ1-1; D unclear. V lost 3 bases, J lost 11 bases, and 22 bases lay in between. Germline CDR1 reads MDHEN; CDR2 reads SYDVKM. The CDR3 totals 15 residues. For the CDR3, the DNA is TGTGCCAGCAGTTTCAGAGGCAGGTTTGGCGATTGGGCTTTCTTT. This translates into CASSFRGRFGDWAFF.

The CDR3 region is CASTPAYSAYEQYF. In DNA form, the CDR3 reads TGTGCCAGCACCCCAGCGTATAGTGCCTACGAGCAGTACTTC. The rearrangement joins TRBV5-6 to TRBJ2-7; D is ambiguous. The CDR3 is 14 amino acids. Trimming stripped 6 bases from V and 2 bases from J, with 15 bases between. CDR1 is SGHDT, CDR2 YYEEEE, per germline.

The rearrangement uses TRBV10-3 and TRBJ2-1, with D perhaps given as TRBD1 or TRBD2 (5 bases each). Germline-derived CDR1 and CDR2 are ENHRY and SYGVKD. This CDR3 is 13 amino acids long. The ends were cut back, 10 bases at V and 3 bases at J, with 13 bases in the middle. CDR3 sequence: CATTGRNYNEQFF. The CDR3 DNA sequence: TGTGCCACTACGGGACGAAACTACAATGAGCAGTTCTTC.

This chain connects TRBV30 to TRBJ1-1; no reliable D call. The germline V gene has CDR1 GTSNPN and CDR2 SVGIG (reference sequence). Trimming left V 4 bases short and J 0 bases short, with 9 bases between. The CDR3 spans 13 residues. The CDR3: CAWTKGLNTEAFF. For the CDR3, the DNA is TGTGCCTGGACTAAAGGTTTGAACACTGAAGCTTTCTTT.

The gene calls are TRBV18 and TRBJ2-1; unclear D gene. The V end was cut by 1 base, the J end by 8 bases, with 12 bases between. The germline V gene has CDR1 KGHSH and CDR2 LQKENI. CDR3 length: 14 amino acids. CDR3 residues: CASSPLQLIHEQFF. The CDR3 coding sequence is TGTGCCAGCTCACCACTTCAACTGATTCATGAGCAGTTCTTC.

The V and J genes are TRBV30 and TRBJ2-2, with no clear D. This CDR3 has 14 amino acids. Trimming took 2 bases from V and 0 from J, leaving 7 bases between them. Germline loops: CDR1 GTSNPN, CDR2 SVGIG (reference sequence). CDR3 region: CAWSYPANTGELFF. Written as DNA, the CDR3 is TGTGCCTGGAGTTATCCAGCGAACACCGGGGAGCTGTTTTTT.

The chain carries TRBV18 and TRBJ2-7; D may be TRBD1 (6 bases). V lost 3 bases and J lost 5, with 11 bases in between. Germline CDR1 and CDR2: KGHSH and LQKENI. There are 13 residues in the CDR3. CDR3 in DNA: TGTGCCAGCTCACCGGGACATTCCGACGAGCAGTACTTC. It encodes CASSPGHSDEQYF.

The rearrangement uses TRBV10-3 and TRBJ1-5, with a tentative D call TRBD1 (6 bases). CDR1 and CDR2 from the germline V gene are ENHRY and SYGVKD. V was pared by 9 bases and J by 3 bases, with 9 bases between. This CDR3 spans 12 amino acids. CDR3 nucleotide sequence: TGTGCCATTCGGGACACCAATCAGCCCCAGCATTTT. Translation gives CAIRDTNQPQHF.

The gene calls are TRBV2 and TRBJ2-7; possible D gene TRBD2, 5 bases. V was trimmed by 4 bases and J by 4 bases, leaving 5 bases between them. Germline loops: CDR1 SNHLY, CDR2 FYNNEI. CDR3 length: 11 residues. The CDR3 sequence is CASSGEYEQYF. DNA for the CDR3: TGTGCCAGCAGTGGGGAGTACGAGCAGTACTTC.

The chain employs TRBV5-1 and TRBJ2-1, with a tentative D call TRBD2 (6 bases). Germline loops: CDR1 SGHRS, CDR2 YFSETQ. V was pared by 2 bases and J by 4 bases, with 19 bases between. The CDR3 has 17 residues. The CDR3 region has the DNA TGCGCCAGCAGCTTAATGGGTTTAGGGAGGAATTACAATGAGCAGTTCTTC. It yields the protein CASSLMGLGRNYNEQFF.

This clone has only a few counts. The chain uses TRBV4-1 and TRBJ1-1, with D uncertain. The germline gives CDR1 MGHRA, CDR2 YSYEKL. V was cut by 1 base and J by 4 bases, with 16 bases left in between. The CDR3 length is 16 residues. The chain's CDR3 is CASSQGTRGGLTEAFF. The CDR3 DNA is TGCGCCAGCAGCCAAGGAACCCGGGGAGGGCTCACTGAAGCTTTCTTT.

The V and J genes are TRBV7-2 and TRBJ2-7, with TRBD2 matching 9 bases. Germline CDR1 and CDR2: SGHTA and FQGNSA. The CDR3 length is 15 residues. The junction had 5 bases not matched to a gene; V was cut back by 1 base and J by 4 bases. This CDR3 is CASSLVAGGPYEQYF. CDR3 nucleotides: TGTGCCAGCAGCTTAGTGGCGGGAGGGCCGTACGAGCAGTACTTC.

The chain couples TRBV6-1 to TRBJ2-1; 7 bases align to TRBD2. Trimming took 8 bases from V and 11 from J; bases not matched to a gene: 18. CDR3 size: 15 residues. Germline V gene lookup returns CDR1 MNHNS and CDR2 SASEGT. CDR3 bases: TGTGCCAGCGATACAGTGCTGGCTAGCGGCTCTAAGCAGTTCTTC. It codes for CASDTVLASGSKQFF.

This sequence joins TRBV5-4 and TRBJ2-6; no definite D call. V was clipped by 1 base and J by 0 bases, with 5 bases between them. The CDR3 consists of 15 residues. The germline V gene has CDR1 SGHNT and CDR2 YYREEE (reference sequence). This chain's CDR3 is CASSLCFSGANVLTF. The CDR3 DNA sequence: TGTGCCAGCAGCTTGTGTTTCTCTGGGGCCAACGTCCTGACTTTC.